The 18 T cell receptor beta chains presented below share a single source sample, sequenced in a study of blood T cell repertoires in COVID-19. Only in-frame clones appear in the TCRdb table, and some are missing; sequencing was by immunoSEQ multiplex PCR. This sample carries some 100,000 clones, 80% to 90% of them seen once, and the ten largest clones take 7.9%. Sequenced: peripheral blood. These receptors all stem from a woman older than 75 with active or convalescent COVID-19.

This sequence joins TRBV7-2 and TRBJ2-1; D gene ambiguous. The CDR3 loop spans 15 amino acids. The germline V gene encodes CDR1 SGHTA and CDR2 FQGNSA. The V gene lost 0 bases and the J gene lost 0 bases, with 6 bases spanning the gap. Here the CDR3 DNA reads TGTGCCAGCAGCTTAGCGTTCAGCTCCTACAATGAGCAGTTCTTC. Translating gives CASSLAFSSYNEQFF.

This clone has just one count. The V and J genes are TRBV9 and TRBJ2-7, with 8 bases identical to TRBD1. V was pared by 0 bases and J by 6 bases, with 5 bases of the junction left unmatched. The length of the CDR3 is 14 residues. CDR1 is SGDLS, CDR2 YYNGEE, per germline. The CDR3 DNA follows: TGTGCCAGCAGCGTAGACCCGACAGGGGCCGAGCAGTACTTC. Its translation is CASSVDPTGAEQYF.

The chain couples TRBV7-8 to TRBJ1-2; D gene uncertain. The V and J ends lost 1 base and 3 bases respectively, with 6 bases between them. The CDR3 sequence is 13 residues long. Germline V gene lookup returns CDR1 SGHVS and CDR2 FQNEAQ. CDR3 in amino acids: CASSLVGDYGYTF. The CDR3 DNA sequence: TGTGCCAGCAGCTTAGTCGGGGACTATGGCTACACCTTC.

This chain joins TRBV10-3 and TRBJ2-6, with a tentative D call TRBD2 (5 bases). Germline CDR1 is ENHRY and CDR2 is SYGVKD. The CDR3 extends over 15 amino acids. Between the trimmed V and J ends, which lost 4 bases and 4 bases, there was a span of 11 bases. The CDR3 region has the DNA TGTGCCATCAGTGGGCGGGTGTCAGGGGCCAACGTCCTGACTTTC. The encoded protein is CAISGRVSGANVLTF.

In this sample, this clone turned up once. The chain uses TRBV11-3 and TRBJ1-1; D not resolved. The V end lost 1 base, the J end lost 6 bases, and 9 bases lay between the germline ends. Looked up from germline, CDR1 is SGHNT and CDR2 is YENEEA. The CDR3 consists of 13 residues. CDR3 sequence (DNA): TGTGCCAGCAGCTTAGTCGTGGAGGCTGAAGCTTTCTTT. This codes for CASSLVVEAEAFF. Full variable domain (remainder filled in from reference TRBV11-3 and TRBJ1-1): EAGVVQSPRYKIIEKKQPVAFWCNPISGHNTLYWYLQNLGQGPELLIRYENEEAVDDSQLPKDRFSAERLKGVDSTLKIQPAELGDSAVYLCASSLVVEAEAFFGQGTRLTVV.

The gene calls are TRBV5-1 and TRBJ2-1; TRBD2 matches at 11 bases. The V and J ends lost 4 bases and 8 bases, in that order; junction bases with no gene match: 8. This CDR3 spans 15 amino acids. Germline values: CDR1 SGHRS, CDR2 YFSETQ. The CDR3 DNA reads TGCGCCAGCAGCCCCGGACTAGCGGGTGTTTATGAGCAGTTCTTC. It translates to CASSPGLAGVYEQFF.

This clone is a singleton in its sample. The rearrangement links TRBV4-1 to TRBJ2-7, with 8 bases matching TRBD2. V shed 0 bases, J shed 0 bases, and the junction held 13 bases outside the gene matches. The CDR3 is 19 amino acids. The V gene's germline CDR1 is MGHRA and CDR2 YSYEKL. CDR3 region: CASSQDLAGGAPSSYEQYF. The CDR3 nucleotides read TGCGCCAGCAGCCAAGATCTGGCGGGAGGTGCTCCTAGCTCCTACGAGCAGTACTTC.

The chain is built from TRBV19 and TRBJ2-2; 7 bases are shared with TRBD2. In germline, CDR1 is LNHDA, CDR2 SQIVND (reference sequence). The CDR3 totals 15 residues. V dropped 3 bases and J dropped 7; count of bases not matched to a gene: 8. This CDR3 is CASSMAAGAYGELFF. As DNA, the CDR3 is TGTGCCAGTAGTATGGCGGCGGGAGCGTACGGGGAGCTGTTTTTT.

The CDR3 loop reads CSVEPGASGFDEQYF. The CDR3 region has the DNA TGCAGCGTTGAGCCTGGGGCTAGCGGGTTCGACGAGCAGTACTTC. This chain links TRBV29-1 with TRBJ2-7, with 8 bases identical to TRBD2. The junction had 12 bases not matched to a gene; V was cut back by 3 bases and J by 5 bases. Germline CDR1 and CDR2: SQVTM and ANQGSEA. The CDR3 is 15 residues long.

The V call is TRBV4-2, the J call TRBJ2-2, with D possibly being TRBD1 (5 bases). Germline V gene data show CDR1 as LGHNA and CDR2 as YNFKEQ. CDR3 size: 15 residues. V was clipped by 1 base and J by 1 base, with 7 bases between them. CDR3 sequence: CASSQARENTGELFF. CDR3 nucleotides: TGTGCCAGCAGCCAAGCCAGGGAGAACACCGGGGAGCTGTTTTTT.

CDR3: CANEDGIYGYTF. CDR3 in DNA: TGTGCCAACGAGGACGGGATCTATGGCTACACCTTC. The V gene is TRBV12-3 or TRBV12-4, the J gene TRBJ1-2; D unresolved. The CDR3 has 12 amino acids. Trimming stripped 10 bases from V and 4 bases from J, with 13 bases between.

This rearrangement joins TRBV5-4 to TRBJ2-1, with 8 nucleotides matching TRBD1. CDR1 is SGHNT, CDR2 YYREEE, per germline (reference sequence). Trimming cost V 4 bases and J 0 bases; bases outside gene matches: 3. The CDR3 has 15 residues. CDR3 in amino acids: CASSPGGFSYNEQFF. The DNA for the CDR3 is TGTGCCAGCAGCCCAGGGGGCTTCTCCTACAATGAGCAGTTCTTC.

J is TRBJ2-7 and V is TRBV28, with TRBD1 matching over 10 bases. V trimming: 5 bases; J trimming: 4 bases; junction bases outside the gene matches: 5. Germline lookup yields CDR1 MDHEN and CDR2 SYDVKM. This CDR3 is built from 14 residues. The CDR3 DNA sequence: TGTGCCAGCAGTCTGACAGGGGGCAATTACGAGCAGTACTTC. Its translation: CASSLTGGNYEQYF.

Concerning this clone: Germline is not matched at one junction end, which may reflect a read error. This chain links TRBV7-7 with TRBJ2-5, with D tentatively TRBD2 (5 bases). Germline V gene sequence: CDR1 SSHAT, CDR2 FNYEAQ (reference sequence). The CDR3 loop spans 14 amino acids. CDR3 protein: CASSPGRVQETQYF. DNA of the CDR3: TGTGCTAGCAGCCCGGGAAGGGTCCAAGAGACCCAGTACTTC.

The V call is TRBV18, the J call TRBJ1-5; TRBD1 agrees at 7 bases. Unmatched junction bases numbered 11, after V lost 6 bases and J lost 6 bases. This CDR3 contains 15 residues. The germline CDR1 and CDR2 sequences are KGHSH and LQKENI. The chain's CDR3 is CASSPGTARGQPQHF. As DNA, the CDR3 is TGTGCCAGCTCGCCTGGGACAGCGAGGGGTCAGCCCCAGCATTTT. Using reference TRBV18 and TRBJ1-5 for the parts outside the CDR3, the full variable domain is NAGVMQNPRHLVRRRGQEARLRCSPMKGHSHVYWYRQLPEEGLKFMVYLQKENIIDESGMPKERFSAEFPKEGPSILRIQQVVRGDSAAYFCASSPGTARGQPQHFGDGTRLSIL.

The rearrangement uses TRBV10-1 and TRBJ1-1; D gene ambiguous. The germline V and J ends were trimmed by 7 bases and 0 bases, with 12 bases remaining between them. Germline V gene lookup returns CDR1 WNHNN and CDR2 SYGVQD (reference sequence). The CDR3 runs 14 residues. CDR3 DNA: TGCGCCAGCACCATCAGTGACATGAACACTGAAGCTTTCTTT. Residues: CASTISDMNTEAFF.

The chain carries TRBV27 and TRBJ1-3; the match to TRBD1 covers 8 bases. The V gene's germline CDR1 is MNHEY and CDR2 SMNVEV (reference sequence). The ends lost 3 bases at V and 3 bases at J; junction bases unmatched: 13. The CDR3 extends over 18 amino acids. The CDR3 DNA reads TGTGCCAGCAGTTTGGGACCACCTGCCAGGGGGCTTGGAAACACCATATATTTT. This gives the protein CASSLGPPARGLGNTIYF.

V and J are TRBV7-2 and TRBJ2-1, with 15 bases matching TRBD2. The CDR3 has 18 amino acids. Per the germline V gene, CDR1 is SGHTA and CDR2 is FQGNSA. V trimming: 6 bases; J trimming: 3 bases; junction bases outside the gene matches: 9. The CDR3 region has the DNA TGTGCCAGCAGGCCGGGACTAGCGGGAGGAGCCTACTACAATGAGCAGTTCTTC. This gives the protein CASRPGLAGGAYYNEQFF.